This T cell receptor beta chain was sequenced for a study of T cells in Graves' hyperthyroidism and ophthalmopathy. Across the study: Peripheral blood was secured at the point of initial diagnosis, before any treatment.

Pregnant or lactating patients were excluded, as were those with uncontrolled infection or other autoimmune disease. Based on clinical symptoms, serum thyroxine and TRAb, thyroid ultrasound and orbital computed tomography, diagnoses were reached. Each 10 ml fresh peripheral blood draw supplied the PBMCs. Germline CDR1 is MGHRA and CDR2 is YSYEKL. V lost 1 base and J lost 4, with 17 bases in between. The CDR3 is made up of 17 amino acids. Authors of the study amplified TCR beta CDR3 regions from RNA transcripts. An initial round of RT-PCR targeting the TCR CDR3 relied on the HTBI primer set. TCRdb re-analysed the multiplex PCR reads in MiXCR, keeping a single row per CDR3 protein. Among around 450,000 distinct CDR3 sequences, about a sixth were seen once, and the ten largest hold roughly 7.4%.

The TCR sequence derives from a woman between 18 and 29 years old with Graves' hyperthyroidism. Sequencing was done on a sample of blood. The V call is TRBV4-1, the J call TRBJ2-1; D is perhaps TRBD2 (6 bases). The CDR3 here is CASSQVEGGEVYNEQFF. CDR3 sequence (DNA): TGCGCCAGCAGCCAAGTGGAGGGCGGTGAAGTTTACAATGAGCAGTTCTTC.